This T cell receptor beta chain was recorded in a study of shared clonotypes between healthy human individuals (dated by TCRdb to about 2020). A note on the overall study: A couple of women and three men aged 18 to 49 years were included in the cohort. For each donor, CD4 naive and CD4 memory were each given three plates, CD8 naive was given two plates, and CD8 memory was given one plate. The study deeply sequenced blood TCR repertoires of five healthy adults to estimate repertoire size and the extent of clonotype sharing between individuals. To increase sequencing depth and limit assay-specific biases, TCR repertoire library preparation and sequencing were carried out by different laboratories using diverse techniques. Between about 0.94 and 8.9 billion PBMCs per donor were obtained by leukapheresis. On the study overall, not on this receptor specifically: Across a handful of donors, approximately 4.6% of naive CD4, approximately 3.5% of naive CD8, 2% to 2.5% of memory CD4, and approximately 0.4% of memory CD8 clonotypes were shared. The genetic and exposure-history diversity represented was limited by the small number of donors. Based on pairwise subsampling, the degree of clonotype sharing among donors was expected to be affected by sequencing depth. Larger estimated clonotype richness was generally found for naive subsets than for memory subsets. Compared with non-shared clonotypes, clonotypes shared by all four sorted-subset donors had higher generation probabilities. Sampling was restricted to blood, and TCR repertoires in tissue are likely to differ from TCR repertoires in blood. Even with the large sequencing depth, rarefaction of the sorted-subset datasets indicated that sequencing was incomplete.

The CDR3 numbers 15 residues from cysteine through phenylalanine. Only the CDR3 region is kept as DNA, spanning 45 bases read in frame from base 1. V has 5 bases trimmed and J has 1 base trimmed; junction bases matching no gene number 7. Sequences MNHNY (CDR1) and SVGAGI (CDR2) are obtained from the germline V gene (reference sequence). TCR CDR3 regions were amplified from genomic DNA by multiplex PCR using the deep immunoSEQ assay. For each cell subset, the extracted genomic DNA was distributed evenly across all wells of several immunoSEQ 96-well plates, and each plate served as one replicate. For sorted subsets, approximately 200 ng of genomic DNA, equivalent to around 29,000 T cell genomes, went into each replicate PCR. Purified libraries were quantified with a Qubit 3.0 fluorometer, sized on a Bioanalyzer 2100, and re-quantified with the KAPA Library Quantification kit. Each immunoSEQ 96-well plate was sequenced on its own single-read 150-cycle Illumina NextSeq 550 flow cell. The authors' analysis ran thus. Because only junctional sequences without quality scores were contained in the immunoSEQ output, filtering matching that applied to full-length reads could not be performed. Sequences were annotated with PyIR, a Python wrapper for IgBLAST v1.9, using IMGT germline references to assign V/J genes and CDR3. Reads were removed for weak V/J assignments (E-value above 1e-6), missing CDR3, stop codons, out-of-frame junctions, or ambiguous translated residues. V3J clonotypes were defined as sequences sharing the same inferred V gene, J gene, and CDR3 amino acid sequence. Percentage overlap between repertoires was calculated by dividing the number of shared unique clonotypes by the size of the smaller repertoire. Three approaches were used to assess repertoire richness: RTK rarefaction, the Chao1 estimator, and Recon v2.1 estimates of unobserved clonotypes. For all TCRbeta clonotypes obtained by the gDNA method from a few donors, generation probabilities were computed with OLGA. TCRdb re-hosts the immuneACCESS table, in-frame sequences only. Its copies lack some clones; in the studies checked, an unresolved V gene accounts for under half of them, and the cause for the rest is not known. From that table come the V and J calls and clone size; the DNA was used to work out D and trimming. The sample table contains roughly 1,500,000 clones; only one count was recorded for about 98.5% of them. Approximately 0.4% of the sample belongs to the ten largest clones.

The donors were healthy, HIV-negative adults with no recently reported acute infections or vaccinations. Every donor was a Caucasian adult residing in Nashville, Tennessee, USA. CD4+ T cells were enriched by magnetic negative selection, after which naive cells were positively selected on CD45RA and the negative fraction was taken as the memory subset. Blood was collected by leukapheresis, and PBMCs were isolated by Ficoll-Histopaque density gradient centrifugation and then cryopreserved in liquid nitrogen vapor phase. Analytical flow cytometry was used to check the purity and quantity of each magnetically sorted T cell population. From each sorted fraction, genomic DNA was isolated and quantified by UV absorbance on a Nanodrop 2000c. A single count supports this clone. The antigen this receptor binds is unknown. No much larger clone is present one base from it, and per-base qualities are unavailable.

Sequenced material: naive CD4+ T cells sorted from blood. Per the publication, the cell subset or site label means: CD45RA+ positively selected. The chain is made from TRBV6-6 and TRBJ2-7, with TRBD1 matching 8 junction bases. This clonotype originated in a man aged 25-45 years in good health. The CDR3 has the sequence CASSGPGTGSYEQYF. The DNA sequence is given as TGTGCCAGCAGTGGACCCGGGACAGGATCCTACGAGCAGTACTTC.